These T cell receptor beta chains were read from a single sample in a study of T cell responses to AZD1222 COVID-19 vaccine. Repertoires were generated with immunoSEQ multiplex PCR, while TCRdb's copy carries only in-frame clones and drops some. The table has 200,000 to 300,000 clones, 85% to 95% seen once. Specimen: peripheral blood, collected on day 0 of AZD1222 vaccination. These receptors were obtained from an adult in good health. The CDR3 runs from the conserved cysteine through the conserved F or W.

V,J,length,CDR3
TRBV2,TRBJ1-1,13,CASTQQGNTEAFF
TRBV10-3,TRBJ2-7,16,CAISDTSGSSTYEQYF
TRBV5-1,TRBJ1-6,16,CASSSIGGQGDSPLHF
TRBV5-1,TRBJ2-7,15,CASSFSGQGPYEQYF
TRBV18,TRBJ2-1,12,CASSSTGLEQFF
TRBV25-1,TRBJ2-7,13,CARDSIPSYEQYF
TRBV6-5,TRBJ2-3,15,CASRLTGGLKDTQYF
TRBV5-1,TRBJ2-7,15,CASRQTPGTGDEQYF
TRBV28,TRBJ2-3,15,CASSTLDRDADTQYF
TRBV11-3,TRBJ1-1,13,CASSLKGTTEAFF
TRBV7-3,TRBJ2-2,13,CASSLLGAGELFF
TRBV5-1,TRBJ1-1,15,CASVALPGSNTEAFF
TRBV12-3/TRBV12-4,TRBJ2-1,13,CASSFGINNEQFF
TRBV3-1/TRBV3-2,TRBJ1-2,14,CASSQATGGRGYTF
TRBV6-6,TRBJ2-5,15,CASSDPASGKETQYF
TRBV27,TRBJ1-1,15,CASSLSGYLNTEAFF
TRBV2,TRBJ1-1,14,CASSPSGEGTEAFF
TRBV29-1,TRBJ2-6,14,CSVVDRVGANVLTF
TRBV4-2,TRBJ1-6,16,CASSQARDEAYSPLHF
TRBV6-5,TRBJ1-1,14,CASKERDGDAEAFF
TRBV7-9,TRBJ1-2,15,CASSPTRGANYGYTF
TRBV19,TRBJ2-5,14,CASSHYRREETQYF
TRBV28,TRBJ1-2,12,CASSLAGYGYTF
TRBV18,TRBJ1-5,16,CASSPGQESSNQPQHF
TRBV28,TRBJ1-5,15,CASSSQGGSNQPQHF
TRBV30,TRBJ1-1,13,CAWSIQGWSEAFF
TRBV28,TRBJ1-6,12,CASSPNNSPLHF
TRBV15,TRBJ2-7,15,CATSRDRLPSGEQYF
TRBV7-9,TRBJ2-7,16,CASSLISGTTTYEQYF
TRBV6-1,TRBJ2-7,14,CASSEAGGRSEQYF
TRBV28,TRBJ2-7,12,CASRGNIWEQYF
TRBV7-2,TRBJ2-2,13,CASSSIGAGELFF
TRBV3-1/TRBV3-2,TRBJ1-3,14,CASSPRESGNTIYF
TRBV7-9,TRBJ1-1,11,CASSPTLEAFF
TRBV19,TRBJ2-1,15,CASSIGGQIYNEQFF
TRBV2,TRBJ2-3,13,CASSGQLTDTQYF
TRBV7-9,TRBJ2-7,15,CASSTQGASREKQYF
TRBV5-1,TRBJ2-1,14,CASSQGSAYNEQFF
TRBV28,TRBJ1-2,14,CASSRGGSTNGYTF
TRBV28,TRBJ2-1,16,CASSLISGRGHNEQFF
TRBV9,TRBJ2-7,15,CASSPTTTQNYEQYF
TRBV7-9,TRBJ1-3,15,CASSPTGASGNTIYF
TRBV12-3/TRBV12-4,TRBJ2-7,12,CASRGDLYEQYF
TRBV4-1,TRBJ1-2,16,CASSQDQLGLSYGYTF
TRBV19,TRBJ2-3,16,CASSIGTGGSTDTQYF
TRBV28,TRBJ2-7,13,CATLPPGYGEQYF
TRBV12-3/TRBV12-4,TRBJ1-1,13,CASSFDLNTEAFF
TRBV5-5,TRBJ1-5,12,CASRWGNQPQHF
TRBV28,TRBJ2-1,16,CASSTLGSGSYNEQFF
TRBV6-4,TRBJ2-2,12,CASRQVGGELFF
TRBV3-1/TRBV3-2,TRBJ2-1,16,CASSQDPSGGTNEQFF
TRBV19,TRBJ2-1,16,CASSIAGTVSYNEQFF
TRBV4-1,TRBJ2-5,13,CASSLLAQETQYF